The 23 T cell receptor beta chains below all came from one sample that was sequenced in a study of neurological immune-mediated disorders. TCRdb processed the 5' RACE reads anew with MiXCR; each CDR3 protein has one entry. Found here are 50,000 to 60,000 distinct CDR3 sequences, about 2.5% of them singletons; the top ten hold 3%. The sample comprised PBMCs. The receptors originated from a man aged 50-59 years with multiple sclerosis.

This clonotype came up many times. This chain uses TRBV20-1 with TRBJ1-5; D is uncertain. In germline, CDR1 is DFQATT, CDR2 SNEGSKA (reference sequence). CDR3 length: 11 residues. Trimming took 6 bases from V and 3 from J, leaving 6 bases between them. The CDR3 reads CSAGSNQPQHF. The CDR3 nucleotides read TGCAGTGCAGGGTCCAATCAGCCCCAGCATTTT.

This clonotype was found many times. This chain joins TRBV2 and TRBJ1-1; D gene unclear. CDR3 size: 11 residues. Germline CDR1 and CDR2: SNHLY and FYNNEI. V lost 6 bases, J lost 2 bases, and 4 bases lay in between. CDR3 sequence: CASRVNTEAFF. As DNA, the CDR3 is TGTGCCAGCAGAGTTAACACTGAAGCTTTCTTT. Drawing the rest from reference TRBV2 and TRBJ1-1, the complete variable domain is EPEVTQTPSHQVTQMGQEVILRCVPISNHLYFYWYRQILGQKVEFLVSFYNNEISEKSEIFDDQFSVERPDGSNFTLKIRSTKLEDSAMYFCASRVNTEAFFGQGTRLTVV.

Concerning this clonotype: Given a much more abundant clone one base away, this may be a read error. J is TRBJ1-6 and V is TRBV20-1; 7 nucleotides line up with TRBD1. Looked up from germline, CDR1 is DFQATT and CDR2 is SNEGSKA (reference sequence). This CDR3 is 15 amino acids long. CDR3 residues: CSAREPGRGSSHLHF. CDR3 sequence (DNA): TGCAGTGCTAGAGAACCGGGCAGGGGGTCTTCACACCTCCACTTT.

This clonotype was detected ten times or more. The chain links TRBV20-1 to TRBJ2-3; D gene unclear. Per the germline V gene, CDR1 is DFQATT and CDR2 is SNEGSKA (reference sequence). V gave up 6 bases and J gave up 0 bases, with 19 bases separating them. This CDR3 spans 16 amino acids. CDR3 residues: CSAPNRADDSTDTQYF. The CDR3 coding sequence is TGCAGTGCCCCCAATCGGGCTGACGATAGCACAGATACGCAGTATTTT.

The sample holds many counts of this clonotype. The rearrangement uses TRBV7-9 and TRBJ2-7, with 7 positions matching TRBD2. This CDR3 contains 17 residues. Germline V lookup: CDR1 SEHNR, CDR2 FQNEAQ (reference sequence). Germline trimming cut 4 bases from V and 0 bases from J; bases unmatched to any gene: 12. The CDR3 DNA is TGTGCCAGCAGCTCCACCATTAGCGGGCGATCCTCCTACGAGCAGTACTTC. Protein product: CASSSTISGRSSYEQYF.

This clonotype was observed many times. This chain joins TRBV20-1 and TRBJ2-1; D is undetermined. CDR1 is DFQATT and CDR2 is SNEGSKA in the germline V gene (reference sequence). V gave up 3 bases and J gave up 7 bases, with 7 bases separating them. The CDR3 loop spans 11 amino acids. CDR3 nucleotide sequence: TGCAGTGCTAGTAAGTGGAATGAGCAGTTCTTC. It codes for CSASKWNEQFF.

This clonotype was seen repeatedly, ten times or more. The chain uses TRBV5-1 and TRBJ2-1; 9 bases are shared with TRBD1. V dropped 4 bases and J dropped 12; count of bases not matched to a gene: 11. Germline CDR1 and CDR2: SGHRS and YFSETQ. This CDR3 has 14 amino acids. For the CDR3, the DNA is TGCGCCAGCAGCGAGGGACAGGGAACGATAGGGCAGTTCTTC. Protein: CASSEGQGTIGQFF.

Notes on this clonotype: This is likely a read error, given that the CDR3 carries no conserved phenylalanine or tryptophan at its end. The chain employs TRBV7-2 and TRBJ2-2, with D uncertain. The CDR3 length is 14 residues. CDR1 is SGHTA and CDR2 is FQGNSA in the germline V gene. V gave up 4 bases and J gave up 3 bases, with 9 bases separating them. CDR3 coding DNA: TGTGCCAGCAGCTCCTCCCCGGACACCGGGGAGCTGTTTATT. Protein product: CASSSSPDTGELFI.

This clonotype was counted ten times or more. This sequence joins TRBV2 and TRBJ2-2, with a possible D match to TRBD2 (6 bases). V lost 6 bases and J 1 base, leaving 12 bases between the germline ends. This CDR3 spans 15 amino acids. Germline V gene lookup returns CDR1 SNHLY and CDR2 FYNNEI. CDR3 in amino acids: CASRAGTLNTGELFF. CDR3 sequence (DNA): TGTGCCAGCAGAGCCGGGACTCTGAACACCGGGGAGCTGTTTTTT.

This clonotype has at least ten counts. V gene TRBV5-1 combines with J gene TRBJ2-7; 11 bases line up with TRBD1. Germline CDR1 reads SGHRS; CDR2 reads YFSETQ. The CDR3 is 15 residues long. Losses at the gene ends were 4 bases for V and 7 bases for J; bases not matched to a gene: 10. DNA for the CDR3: TGCGCCAGCAGCCCCACCGGGACAGGGGGTCCGGAGCAGTACTTC. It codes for CASSPTGTGGPEQYF.

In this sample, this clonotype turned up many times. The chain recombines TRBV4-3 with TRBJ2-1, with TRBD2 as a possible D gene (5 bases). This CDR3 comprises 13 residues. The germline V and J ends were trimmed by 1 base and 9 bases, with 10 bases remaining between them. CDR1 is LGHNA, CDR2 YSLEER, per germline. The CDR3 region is CASSQAIGGEQFF. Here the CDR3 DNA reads TGCGCCAGCAGCCAAGCAATCGGAGGTGAGCAGTTCTTC.

CDR3 in DNA: TGTGCCAGCAGCCAATCCGGGGGGGAGCTGTTTTTT. This gives the protein CASSQSGGELFF. This rearrangement joins TRBV3-1 to TRBJ2-2; unclear D gene. In germline, CDR1 is LGHDT, CDR2 YNNKEL (reference sequence). CDR3 length: 12 amino acids. Trimming stripped 2 bases from V and 8 bases from J, with 6 bases between.

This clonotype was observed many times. The CDR3 reads CSAKAYLNRGDTQYF. CDR3 nucleotide sequence: TGCAGTGCTAAGGCCTACTTGAATCGGGGAGATACGCAGTATTTT. V usage is TRBV20-1 and J usage is TRBJ2-3; TRBD2 might be the D (5 bases). Germline V gene data show CDR1 as DFQATT and CDR2 as SNEGSKA (reference sequence). V was trimmed by 4 bases and J by 5 bases, leaving 19 bases between them. The CDR3 loop spans 15 amino acids.

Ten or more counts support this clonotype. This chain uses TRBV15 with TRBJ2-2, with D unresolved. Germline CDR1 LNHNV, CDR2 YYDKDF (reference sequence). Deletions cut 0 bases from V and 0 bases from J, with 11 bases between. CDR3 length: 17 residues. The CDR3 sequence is CATSRDRQSANTGELFF. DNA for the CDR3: TGTGCCACCAGCAGAGATCGGCAGTCCGCGAACACCGGGGAGCTGTTTTTT. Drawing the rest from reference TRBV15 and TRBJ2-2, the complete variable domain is DAMVIQNPRYQVTQFGKPVTLSCSQTLNHNVMYWYQQKSSQAPKLLFHYYDKDFNNEADTPDNFQSRRPNTSFCFLDIRSPGLGDTAMYLCATSRDRQSANTGELFFGEGSRLTVL.

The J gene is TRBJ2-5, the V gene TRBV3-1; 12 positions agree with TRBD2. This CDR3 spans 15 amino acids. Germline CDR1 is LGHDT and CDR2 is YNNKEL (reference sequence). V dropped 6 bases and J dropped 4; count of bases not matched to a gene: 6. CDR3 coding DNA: TGTGCCAGCAGTCCGACTAGCGGGGGATCAGAGACCCAGTACTTC. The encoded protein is CASSPTSGGSETQYF.

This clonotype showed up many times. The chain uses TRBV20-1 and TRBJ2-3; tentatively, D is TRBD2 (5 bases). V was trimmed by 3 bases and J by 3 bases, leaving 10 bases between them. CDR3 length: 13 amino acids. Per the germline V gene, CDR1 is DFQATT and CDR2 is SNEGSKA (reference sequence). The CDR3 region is CSASTRRTDTQYF. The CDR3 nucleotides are TGCAGTGCTAGTACTAGGCGTACAGATACGCAGTATTTT.

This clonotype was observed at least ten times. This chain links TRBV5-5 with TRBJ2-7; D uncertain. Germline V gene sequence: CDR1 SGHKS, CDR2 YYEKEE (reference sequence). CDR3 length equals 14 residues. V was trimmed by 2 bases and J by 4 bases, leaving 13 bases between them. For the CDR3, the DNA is TGTGCCAGCAGCTTAGCACCTTGGGGATACGAGCAGTACTTC. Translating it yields CASSLAPWGYEQYF.

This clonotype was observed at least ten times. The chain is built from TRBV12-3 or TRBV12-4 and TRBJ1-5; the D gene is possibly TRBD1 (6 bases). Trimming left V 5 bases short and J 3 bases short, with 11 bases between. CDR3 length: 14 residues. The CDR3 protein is CASSVGGPNQPQHF. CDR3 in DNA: TGTGCCAGCAGTGTCGGGGGGCCCAATCAGCCCCAGCATTTT.

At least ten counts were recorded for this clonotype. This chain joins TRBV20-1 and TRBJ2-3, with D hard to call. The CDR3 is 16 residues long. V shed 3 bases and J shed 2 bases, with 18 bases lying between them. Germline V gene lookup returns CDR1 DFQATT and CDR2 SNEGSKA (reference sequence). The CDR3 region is CSASGAPRSDTDTQYF. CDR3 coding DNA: TGCAGTGCTAGCGGAGCCCCTAGGAGCGACACAGATACGCAGTATTTT.

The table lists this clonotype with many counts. CDR3 sequence reads: CSVEDLLDLGAFF. DNA for the CDR3: TGCAGCGTTGAAGATCTTTTGGACCTCGGGGCTTTCTTT. The rearrangement joins TRBV29-1 to TRBJ1-1, with D hard to call. The CDR3 contains 13 residues. Germline CDR1 and CDR2: SQVTM and ANQGSEA. Trimming removed 0 bases from V and 11 bases from J, with 16 bases in between. The full variable domain, rest sourced from reference TRBV29-1 and TRBJ1-1, is SAVISQKPSRDICQRGTSLTIQCQVDSQVTMMFWYRQQPGQSLTLIATANQGSEATYESGFVIDKFPISRPNLTFSTLTVSNMSPEDSSIYLCSVEDLLDLGAFFGQGTRLTVV.

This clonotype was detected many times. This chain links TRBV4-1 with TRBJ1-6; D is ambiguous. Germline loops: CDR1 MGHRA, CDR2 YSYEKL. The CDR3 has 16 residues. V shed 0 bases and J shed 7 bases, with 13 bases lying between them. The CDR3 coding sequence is TGCGCCAGCAGCCAAGATGTCAGCGGCGGGAATTCACCCCTCCACTTT. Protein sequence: CASSQDVSGGNSPLHF.

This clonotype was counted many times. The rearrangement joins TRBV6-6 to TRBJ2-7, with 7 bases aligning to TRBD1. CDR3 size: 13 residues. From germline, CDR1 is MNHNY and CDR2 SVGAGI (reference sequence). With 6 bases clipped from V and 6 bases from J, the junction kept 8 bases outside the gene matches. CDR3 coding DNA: TGTGCCAGCAGCCCAGGGGGTGGGGGCGAGCAGTACTTC. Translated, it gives CASSPGGGGEQYF.

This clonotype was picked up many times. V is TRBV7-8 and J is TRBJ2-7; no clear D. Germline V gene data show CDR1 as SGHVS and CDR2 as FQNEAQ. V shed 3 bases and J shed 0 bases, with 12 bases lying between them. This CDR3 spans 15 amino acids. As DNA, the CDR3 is TGTGCCAGCAGCTTGCCCCGTAGAAGCTCCTACGAGCAGTACTTC. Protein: CASSLPRRSSYEQYF.